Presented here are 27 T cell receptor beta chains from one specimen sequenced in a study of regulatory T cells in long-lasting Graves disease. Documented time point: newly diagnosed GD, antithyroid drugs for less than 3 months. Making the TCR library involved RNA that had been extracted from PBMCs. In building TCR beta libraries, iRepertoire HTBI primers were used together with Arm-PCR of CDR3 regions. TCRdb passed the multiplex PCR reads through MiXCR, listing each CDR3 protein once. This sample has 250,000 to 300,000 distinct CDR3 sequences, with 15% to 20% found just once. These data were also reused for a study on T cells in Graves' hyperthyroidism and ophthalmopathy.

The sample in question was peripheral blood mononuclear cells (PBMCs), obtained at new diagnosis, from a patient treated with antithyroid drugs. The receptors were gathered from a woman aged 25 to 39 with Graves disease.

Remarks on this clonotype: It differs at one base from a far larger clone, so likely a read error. This chain's CDR3 is CASSHDRPEAFF. The CDR3 nucleotides are TGTGCCAGCAGCCATGACCGACCTGAAGCTTTCTTT. The genes are TRBV7-9 and TRBJ1-1; D unclear. Per germline, CDR1 SEHNR and CDR2 FQNEAQ (reference sequence). V dropped 5 bases and J dropped 6 bases, with 10 bases sitting between them. The CDR3 extends over 12 amino acids.

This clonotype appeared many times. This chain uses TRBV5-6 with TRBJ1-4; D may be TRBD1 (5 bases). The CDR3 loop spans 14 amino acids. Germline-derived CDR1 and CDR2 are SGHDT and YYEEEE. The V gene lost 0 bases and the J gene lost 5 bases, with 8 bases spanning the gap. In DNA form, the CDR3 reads TGTGCCAGCAGCTTGGACAGGTTGAATGAAAAACTGTTTTTT. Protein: CASSLDRLNEKLFF.

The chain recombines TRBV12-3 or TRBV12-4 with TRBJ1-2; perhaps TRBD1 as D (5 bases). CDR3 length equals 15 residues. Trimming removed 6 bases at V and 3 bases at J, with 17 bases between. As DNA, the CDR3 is TGTGCCAGCAGCCTCGTGCGTGGGGCGGACTATGGCTACACCTTC. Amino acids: CASSLVRGADYGYTF.

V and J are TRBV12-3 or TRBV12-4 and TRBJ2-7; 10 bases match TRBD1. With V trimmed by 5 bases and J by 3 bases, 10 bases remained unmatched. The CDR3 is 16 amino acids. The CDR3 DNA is TGTGCCAGCAGTACACTGACAGGGGGCGTAAGCTACGAGCAGTACTTC. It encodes CASSTLTGGVSYEQYF.

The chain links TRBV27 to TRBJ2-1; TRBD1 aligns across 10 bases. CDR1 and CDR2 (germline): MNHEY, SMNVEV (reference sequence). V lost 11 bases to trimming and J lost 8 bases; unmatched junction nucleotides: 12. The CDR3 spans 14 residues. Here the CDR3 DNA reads TGTGCCGTCAAGACAGGGGGCGGTTTCGATGAGCAGTTCTTC. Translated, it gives CAVKTGGGFDEQFF.

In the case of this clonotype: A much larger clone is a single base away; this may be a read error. The CDR3 loop reads CVSSEAGTNGLRGEQYF. The DNA of the CDR3 is TGTGTCAGCAGTGAAGCAGGGACGAATGGTCTAAGAGGCGAGCAGTACTTC. The chain carries TRBV6-1 and TRBJ2-7, with D possibly being TRBD1 or TRBD2 (5 bases each). Germline CDR1 and CDR2: MNHNS and SASEGT. The length of the CDR3 is 17 residues.

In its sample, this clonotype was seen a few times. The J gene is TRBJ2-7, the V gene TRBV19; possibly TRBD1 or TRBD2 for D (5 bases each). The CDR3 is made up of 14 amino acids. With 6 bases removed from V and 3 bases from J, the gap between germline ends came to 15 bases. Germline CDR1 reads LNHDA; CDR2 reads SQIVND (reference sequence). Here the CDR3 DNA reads TGTGCCAGTAGCCCAGAGCAGGGACGCTACGAGCAGTACTTC. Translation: CASSPEQGRYEQYF.

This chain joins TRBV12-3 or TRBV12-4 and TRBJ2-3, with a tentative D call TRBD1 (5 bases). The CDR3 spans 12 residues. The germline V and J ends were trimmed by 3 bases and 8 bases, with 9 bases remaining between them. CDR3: CASSLGQGTQYF. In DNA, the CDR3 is TGTGCCAGCAGTTTGGGTCAGGGTACGCAGTATTTT.

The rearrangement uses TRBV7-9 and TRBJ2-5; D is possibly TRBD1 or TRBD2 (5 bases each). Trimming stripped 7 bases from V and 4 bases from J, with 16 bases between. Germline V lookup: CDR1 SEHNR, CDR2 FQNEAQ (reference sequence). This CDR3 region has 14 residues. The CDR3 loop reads CASTTGALGETQYF. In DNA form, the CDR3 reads TGTGCCAGCACCACCGGGGCCCTAGGAGAGACCCAGTACTTC.

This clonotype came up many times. CDR3 sequence (DNA): TGTGCCAGCAGTCACGGGGACGCGTCCAATGAGCAGTTCTTC. Its protein is CASSHGDASNEQFF. V usage is TRBV6-2 or TRBV6-3 and J usage is TRBJ2-1; D possibly uses TRBD1 or TRBD2 (5 bases each). V lost 5 bases and J 6 bases, leaving 14 bases between the germline ends. The CDR3 totals 14 residues. Germline CDR1 is MNHEY and CDR2 is SVGEGT.

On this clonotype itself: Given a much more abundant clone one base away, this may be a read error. The CDR3 loop is CATSPDRVTDTQYF. CDR3 DNA sequence: TGTGCCACCAGCCCGGATCGTGTGACAGATACGCAGTATTTT. The rearrangement joins TRBV24-1 to TRBJ2-3, with D unclear. This CDR3 spans 14 amino acids. V was pared by 7 bases and J by 3 bases, with 13 bases between. Germline lookup yields CDR1 KGHDR and CDR2 SFDVKD.

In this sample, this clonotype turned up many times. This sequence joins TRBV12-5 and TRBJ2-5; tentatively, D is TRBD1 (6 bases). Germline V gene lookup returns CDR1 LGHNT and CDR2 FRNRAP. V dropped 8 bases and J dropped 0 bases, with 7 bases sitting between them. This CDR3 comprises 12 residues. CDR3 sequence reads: CASRDNQETQYF. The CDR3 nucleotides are TGTGCTAGTCGGGACAACCAAGAGACCCAGTACTTC.

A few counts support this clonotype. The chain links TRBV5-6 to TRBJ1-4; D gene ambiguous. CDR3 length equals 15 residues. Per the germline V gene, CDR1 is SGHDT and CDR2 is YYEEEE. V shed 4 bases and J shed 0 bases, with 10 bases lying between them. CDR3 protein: CASSALPATNEKLFF. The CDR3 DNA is TGTGCCAGCAGCGCGCTCCCTGCAACTAATGAAAAACTGTTTTTT. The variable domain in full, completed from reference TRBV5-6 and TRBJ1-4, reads DAGVTQSPTHLIKTRGQQVTLRCSPKSGHDTVSWYQQALGQGPQFIFQYYEEEERQRGNFPDRFSGHQFPNYSSELNVNALLLGDSALYLCASSALPATNEKLFFGSGTQLSVL.

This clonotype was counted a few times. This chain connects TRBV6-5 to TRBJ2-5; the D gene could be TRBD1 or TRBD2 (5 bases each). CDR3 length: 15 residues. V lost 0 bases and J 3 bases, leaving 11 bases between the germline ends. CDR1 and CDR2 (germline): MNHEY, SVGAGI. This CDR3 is CASSYSGPREETQYF. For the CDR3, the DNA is TGTGCCAGCAGTTACTCGGGACCCCGCGAAGAGACCCAGTACTTC.

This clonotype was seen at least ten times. Written as DNA, the CDR3 is TGTGCCAGCCGCCCCGAAGTTGTGGGGACTGAAGCTTTCTTT. Residues: CASRPEVVGTEAFF. The V and J genes are TRBV11-1 and TRBJ1-1; D is unclear. V was clipped by 8 bases and J by 5 bases, with 18 bases between them. This CDR3 contains 14 residues. The germline V gene has CDR1 SGHAT and CDR2 FQDESV (reference sequence). The full variable domain, with the rest looked up from reference TRBV11-1 and TRBJ1-1, is EAEVAQSPRYKITEKSQAVAFWCDPISGHATLYWYRQILGQGPELLVQFQDESVVDDSQLPKDRFSAERLKGVDSTLKIQPAELGDSAMYLCASRPEVVGTEAFFGQGTRLTVV.

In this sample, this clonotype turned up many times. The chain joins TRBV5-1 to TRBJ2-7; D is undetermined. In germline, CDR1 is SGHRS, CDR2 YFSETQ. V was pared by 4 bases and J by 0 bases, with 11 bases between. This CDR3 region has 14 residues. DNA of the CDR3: TGCGCCAGCAGCGGAACGGAAACCTCCTACGAGCAGTACTTC. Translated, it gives CASSGTETSYEQYF.

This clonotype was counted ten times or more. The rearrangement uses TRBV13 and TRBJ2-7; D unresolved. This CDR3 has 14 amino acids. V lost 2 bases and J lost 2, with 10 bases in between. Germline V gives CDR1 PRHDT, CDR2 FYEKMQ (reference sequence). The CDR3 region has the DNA TGTGCCAGCAGCTTACAGGATGGAACCTACGAGCAGTACTTC. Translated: CASSLQDGTYEQYF.

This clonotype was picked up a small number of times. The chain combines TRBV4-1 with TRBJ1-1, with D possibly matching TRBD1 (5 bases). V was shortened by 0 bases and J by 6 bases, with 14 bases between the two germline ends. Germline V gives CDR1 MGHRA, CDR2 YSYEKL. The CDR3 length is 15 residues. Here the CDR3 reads CASSQDVTWGSEAFF. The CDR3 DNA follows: TGCGCCAGCAGCCAAGATGTGACTTGGGGCTCTGAAGCTTTCTTT.

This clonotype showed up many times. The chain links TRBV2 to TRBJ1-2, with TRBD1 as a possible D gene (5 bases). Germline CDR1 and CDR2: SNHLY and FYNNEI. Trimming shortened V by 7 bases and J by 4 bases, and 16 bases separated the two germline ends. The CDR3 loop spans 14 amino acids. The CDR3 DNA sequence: TGTGCCAGCAAATCCAGGGTACGTCCCTATGGCTACACCTTC. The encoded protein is CASKSRVRPYGYTF.

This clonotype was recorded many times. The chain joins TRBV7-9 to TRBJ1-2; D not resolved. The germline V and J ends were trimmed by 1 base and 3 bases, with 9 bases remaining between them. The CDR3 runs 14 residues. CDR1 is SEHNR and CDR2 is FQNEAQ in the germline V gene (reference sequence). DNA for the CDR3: TGTGCCAGCAGCTTAGTCGCAGGACACTATGGCTACACCTTC. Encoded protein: CASSLVAGHYGYTF.

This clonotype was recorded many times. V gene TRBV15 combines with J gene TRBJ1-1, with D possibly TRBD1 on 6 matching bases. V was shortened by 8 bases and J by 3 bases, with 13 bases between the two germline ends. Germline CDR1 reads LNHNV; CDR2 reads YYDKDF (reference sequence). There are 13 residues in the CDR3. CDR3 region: CATGGRRHTEAFF. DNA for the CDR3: TGTGCCACCGGGGGGCGTAGGCACACTGAAGCTTTCTTT.

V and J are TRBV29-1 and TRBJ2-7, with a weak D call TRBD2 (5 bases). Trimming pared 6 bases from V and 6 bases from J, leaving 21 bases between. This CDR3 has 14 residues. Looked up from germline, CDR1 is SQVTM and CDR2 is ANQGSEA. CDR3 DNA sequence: TGCAGCGTCGGGGTCTCCCAGCGGCTCTCCGAGCAGTACTTC. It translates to CSVGVSQRLSEQYF.

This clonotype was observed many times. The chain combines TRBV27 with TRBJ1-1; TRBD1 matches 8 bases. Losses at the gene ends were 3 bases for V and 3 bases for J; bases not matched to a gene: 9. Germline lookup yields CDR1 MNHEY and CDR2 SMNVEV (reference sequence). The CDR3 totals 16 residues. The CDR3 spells CASSFDRGGGDTEAFF. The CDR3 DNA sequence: TGTGCCAGCAGTTTCGACAGGGGCGGTGGAGACACTGAAGCTTTCTTT.

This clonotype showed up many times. The CDR3 coding sequence is TGTGCCAGCAGTTTCGGGGACAGCTCCTACAATGAGCAGTTCTTC. Translating it yields CASSFGDSSYNEQFF. The gene calls are TRBV12-3 or TRBV12-4 and TRBJ2-1; 7 bases fit TRBD1. The CDR3 runs 15 residues. The junction had 2 bases not matched to a gene; V was cut back by 3 bases and J by 0 bases.

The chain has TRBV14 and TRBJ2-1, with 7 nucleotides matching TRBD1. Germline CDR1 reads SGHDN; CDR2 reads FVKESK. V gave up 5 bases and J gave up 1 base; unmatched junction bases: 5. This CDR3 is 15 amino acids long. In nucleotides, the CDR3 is TGTGCCAGCAGCAAATACAGGGGATCCTACAATGAGCAGTTCTTC. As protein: CASSKYRGSYNEQFF.

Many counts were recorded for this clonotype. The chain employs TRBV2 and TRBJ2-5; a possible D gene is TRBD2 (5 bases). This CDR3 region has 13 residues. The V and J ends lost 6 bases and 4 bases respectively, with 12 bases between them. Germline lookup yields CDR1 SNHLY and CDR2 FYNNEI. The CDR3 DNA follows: TGTGCCAGCAGAGTGGGAGTGGTAGAGACCCAGTACTTC. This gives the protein CASRVGVVETQYF.

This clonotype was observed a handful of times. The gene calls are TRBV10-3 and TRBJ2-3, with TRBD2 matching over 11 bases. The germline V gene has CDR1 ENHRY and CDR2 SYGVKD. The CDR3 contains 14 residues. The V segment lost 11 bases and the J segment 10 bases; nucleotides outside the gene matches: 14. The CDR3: CASRLAGPGDAQYF. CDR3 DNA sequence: TGTGCCTCCCGACTAGCGGGGCCGGGGGATGCGCAGTATTTT.